This is a list of T cell receptor beta chains from one sample in a study of tumor-infiltrating lymphocytes in primary liver carcinoma. TCRdb independently ran MiXCR on the multiplex PCR reads; one entry per CDR3 protein. There are hundreds of thousands of distinct CDR3 sequences in the sample; more than 55% occur only once, and 17% lies in the top ten. What was sequenced was peripheral blood. Every receptor here comes from a young woman with primary liver carcinoma and hepatitis B virus infection. Each CDR3 is given with its conserved first and last residue. The order of the fields is clone size, V gene, J gene, D gene, CDR3 DNA, CDR3 protein. D genes are given only for firm matches. Size tells how often a clone was seen (once, few, many) or the class of an expanded clone, and some rows leave it out.

>NA|TRBV12-5|TRBJ2-7|NA
TGTGCTAGTGGCCGGGACTCCCGGGCCGACGAGCAGTACTTC
CASGRDSRADEQYF
>NA|TRBV28|TRBJ2-7|TRBD2
TGTGCCAGCAGCCGCTTAGCGGGAGGCCAAGGGGAGCAGTACTTC
CASSRLAGGQGEQYF
>once|TRBV6-1|TRBJ2-7|TRBD2
TGTACCAGCGGTGACCTAGCGGGAGGCTCCTACGAGCAGTACTTC
CTSGDLAGGSYEQYF
>few|TRBV7-9|TRBJ2-7|NA
TGTGCCAGCAGCTCGCGGGACCGAGAAAACGAGCAGTACTTC
CASSSRDRENEQYF
>NA|TRBV6-5|TRBJ1-1|NA
TGTGCCAGCAGTTACACCCAAGGGGTAACTGAAGCTTTCTTT
CASSYTQGVTEAFF
>NA|TRBV11-2|TRBJ1-1|NA
TGTGCCAGCGGCTTCTCAAAAGTTGAAGCTTTCTTT
CASGFSKVEAFF
>NA|TRBV5-1|TRBJ2-7|NA
TGCGCCAGCAAGGGGACATCGAGGGGCGAGCAGTACTTC
CASKGTSRGEQYF
>NA|TRBV18|TRBJ1-3|NA
TGTGCCAGCTCGTCAGACCAGGGGATCGTATTATCTGGAAACACCATATATTTT
CASSSDQGIVLSGNTIYF
>NA|TRBV29-1|TRBJ2-2|TRBD2
TGCAGCGTTGAAGCTAGCGGGGGGGCCGGTTTGGCCGGGGAGCTGGTTTTT
CSVEASGGAGLAGELVF
>few|TRBV28|TRBJ1-1|NA
TGTGCCAGCAGGCTCGGCCCGCTGAACACTGAAGCTTTCTTT
CASRLGPLNTEAFF
>NA|TRBV5-1|TRBJ2-1|NA
TGCGTCAGCAGCTTGGGCCATATGGGCTCCTACAATGAGCAGTTCTTC
CVSSLGHMGSYNEQFF
>NA|TRBV11-2|TRBJ2-1|NA
TGTCCCAGTGGCAGGGACGGAGATGAGCATTTCTTC
CPSGRDGDEHFF
>many|TRBV29-1|TRBJ1-1|NA
TGCAGCGTTGGAGGGACAATGAACACTGAAGCTTTCTTT
CSVGGTMNTEAFF
>NA|TRBV29-1|TRBJ2-7|TRBD1
TGCAGCGTGTTACTGACAGGGGCCTCCTACGAGCAGTACTTC
CSVLLTGASYEQYF
>few|TRBV14|TRBJ1-6|NA
TGTGCCAGCAGCCAAGCCACAGTTCATTCACCCCTCCACTTT
CASSQATVHSPLHF
>NA|TRBV30|TRBJ2-2|NA
TGTGCCTGGAAGGGGTTCACCGGGGAGCTGTTTTTT
CAWKGFTGELFF
>NA|TRBV29-1|TRBJ1-1|NA
TGCAGCGTTGAAGATCAGCCAGGGGAGGGCACTGAAGCTTTCTTT
CSVEDQPGEGTEAFF
>NA|TRBV11-2|TRBJ2-3|NA
TGTGCCTGGAGCTTATCTGGGAAGTGGGGGACAGATACGCAGTATTTT
CAWSLSGKWGTDTQYF
>NA|TRBV10-2|TRBJ2-7|NA
TGCGCGGGCAGAAGGACAGCCAATTCCTACGAGCAGTACTTC
CAGRRTANSYEQYF
>many|TRBV6-5|TRBJ2-3|NA
TGTGCCAGCAGTTACTCGGCCAGCACAGATACGCAGTATTTT
CASSYSASTDTQYF
>NA|TRBV6-5|TRBJ1-5|NA
TGTGCCAGCAGTCCGGATAGGGGTAGCAATCAGCCCCAGCATTTT
CASSPDRGSNQPQHF
>many|TRBV11-3|TRBJ1-1|NA
TGTGCCAGCAGCTTAGGTAGCAGGAGGAACACTGAAGCTTTCTTT
CASSLGSRRNTEAFF
>once|TRBV7-8|TRBJ1-5|NA
TGTGCCAGCAGTTTAAGCCAGGCAGCCAATCAGCCCCAGCATTTT
CASSLSQAANQPQHF
>NA|TRBV6-5|TRBJ2-3|NA
TGTGCCAGCAGTTATTTGGTCGGGACAGATACGCAGTATTTT
CASSYLVGTDTQYF
>many|TRBV6-2/TRBV6-3|TRBJ1-5|NA
TGTGCCAGCAGGACCCCAAGGGCCGATCAGCCCCAGCATTTT
CASRTPRADQPQHF
>once|TRBV11-2|TRBJ2-3|TRBD2
TGTGCCAGCAGCTTAAATCTCCTAGCGGGAGGCGATGCGGATACGCAGTATTTT
CASSLNLLAGGDADTQYF
>NA|TRBV11-2|TRBJ1-1|NA
TGCGCCAGCAGCTCCTTTACAGGGAGCACTGAAGCTTTCTTT
CASSSFTGSTEAFF
>NA|TRBV6-2/TRBV6-3|TRBJ1-4|TRBD1
TGTGCCACCAACCGAGCCGGGACAGGGGATGGTGGTGTAAAACTGTTTTTT
CATNRAGTGDGGVKLFF
>NA|TRBV6-6|TRBJ1-5|NA
TGTGCCAGCAGAGGTCTGAACGGTCAGCCCCAGCATTTT
CASRGLNGQPQHF
>many|TRBV28|TRBJ2-7|NA
TGTGCCAGCAGCGACTCCTTCTACGAGCAGTACTTC
CASSDSFYEQYF
>many|TRBV6-1|TRBJ2-7|NA
TGTGCCAGCTGTACAGATCTAGGCTACGAGCAGTACTTC
CASCTDLGYEQYF
>NA|TRBV10-3|TRBJ2-1|TRBD2
TGTGTCATCAGTCAGTCGATGGCGGGAGACTACAATGAGCAGTTCTTC
CVISQSMAGDYNEQFF
>NA|TRBV12-3/TRBV12-4|TRBJ2-3|TRBD2
TGTGCCAGCAGTTTCGGCGGGAGGGCAGATACGCAGTATTTT
CASSFGGRADTQYF
>NA|TRBV5-6|TRBJ2-1|TRBD1
TGTGCCAGCAAGGACAGGGCCTACAATGAGCAGTTCTTC
CASKDRAYNEQFF
>many|TRBV11-3|TRBJ2-1|TRBD2
TGTGCCAGCAGCTCGGACTCGCCGGGACTAGCGGGAGAGCTTAAGGAGCAGTTCTTC
CASSSDSPGLAGELKEQFF
>once|TRBV30|TRBJ2-7|NA
TGTGCCTGGAAAGGGGTGGGCACGGCCGAGCAGTACTTC
CAWKGVGTAEQYF
>few|TRBV14|TRBJ1-3|NA
TGTGCCAGCAGCCAAGATTCCCTTAGTATCTCTGGAAACACCATATATTTT
CASSQDSLSISGNTIYF
>NA|TRBV5-6|TRBJ2-7|NA
TGTGTCAGCAGCTTAACCAGGGGGGCCTACGAGCAGTACTTC
CVSSLTRGAYEQYF
>NA|TRBV11-2|TRBJ2-1|NA
TGTGTCAGCAGCTTAGAGTTCGGGTACAATGAGCAGTTCTTC
CVSSLEFGYNEQFF
>NA|TRBV5-4|TRBJ2-7|NA
TGTGCCAGCAGCTTGCAGGGGAATATAACCTACGAGCAGTACTTC
CASSLQGNITYEQYF
>NA|TRBV4-3|TRBJ2-7|TRBD1
TGCGCCAGCAGCCCACATCCCTGGGGGACAGGGAGCTCCAACGAGCAGTACTTC
CASSPHPWGTGSSNEQYF
>NA|TRBV6-2/TRBV6-3|TRBJ2-3|NA
TGTGCCAGCACGGACCCACCGTACACAGATACGCAGTATTTT
CASTDPPYTDTQYF
>NA|TRBV11-2|TRBJ2-5|TRBD1
TGTGCTAGCGGCAGGGGACAGGAGAAAGAGACCCAGTACTTC
CASGRGQEKETQYF
>NA|TRBV30|TRBJ2-6|NA
TGTGCCTGGAGGCCGGGACGGGGAGTAACTGGGGCCAACGTCCTGACTTTC
CAWRPGRGVTGANVLTF
>NA|TRBV11-2|TRBJ1-2|NA
TGTACCACCAGCCAACTGCTAGCTAACTATGGCTACACCTTC
CTTSQLLANYGYTF
>once|TRBV11-2|TRBJ2-1|TRBD2
TGTGCTAGCGGCTCCGGACTAGCGGGCGCCCTTAACAATGAGCAGTTCTTC
CASGSGLAGALNNEQFF
>many|TRBV11-2|TRBJ2-1|TRBD1
TGTGCCAGCAGCTTAACAGGGGCCGTAGTTCTTTCCTACAATGAGCAGTTCTTC
CASSLTGAVVLSYNEQFF
>NA|TRBV28|TRBJ2-7|NA
TGTGCCAGCAGCCTAATGTTCGGCGAGCAGTACTTC
CASSLMFGEQYF
>NA|TRBV29-1|TRBJ2-3|TRBD2
TGCAGCGTTGATTCCACTAGCGGGAGTTTGGCAGATACGCAGTATTTT
CSVDSTSGSLADTQYF
>once|TRBV12-3/TRBV12-4|TRBJ2-3|TRBD2
TGTGCCAGCAGTTCATGGACTAGCGGGAGGACAGATACACAGTATTTT
CASSSWTSGRTDTQYF